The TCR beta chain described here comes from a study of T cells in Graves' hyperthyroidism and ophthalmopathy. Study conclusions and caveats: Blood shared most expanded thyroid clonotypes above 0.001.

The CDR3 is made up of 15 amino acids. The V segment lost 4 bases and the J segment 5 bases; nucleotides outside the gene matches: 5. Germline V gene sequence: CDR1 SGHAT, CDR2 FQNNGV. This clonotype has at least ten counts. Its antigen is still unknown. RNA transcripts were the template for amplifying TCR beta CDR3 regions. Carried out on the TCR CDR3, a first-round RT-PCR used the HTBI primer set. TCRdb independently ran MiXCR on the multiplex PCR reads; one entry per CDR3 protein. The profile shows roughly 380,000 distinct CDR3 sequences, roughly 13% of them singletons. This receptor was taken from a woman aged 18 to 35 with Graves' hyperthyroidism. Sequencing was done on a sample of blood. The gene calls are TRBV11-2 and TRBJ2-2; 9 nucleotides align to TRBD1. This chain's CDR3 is CASSSNRGRTGELFF. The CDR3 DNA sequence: TGTGCCAGCAGCTCGAACAGGGGGCGAACCGGGGAGCTGTTTTTT.